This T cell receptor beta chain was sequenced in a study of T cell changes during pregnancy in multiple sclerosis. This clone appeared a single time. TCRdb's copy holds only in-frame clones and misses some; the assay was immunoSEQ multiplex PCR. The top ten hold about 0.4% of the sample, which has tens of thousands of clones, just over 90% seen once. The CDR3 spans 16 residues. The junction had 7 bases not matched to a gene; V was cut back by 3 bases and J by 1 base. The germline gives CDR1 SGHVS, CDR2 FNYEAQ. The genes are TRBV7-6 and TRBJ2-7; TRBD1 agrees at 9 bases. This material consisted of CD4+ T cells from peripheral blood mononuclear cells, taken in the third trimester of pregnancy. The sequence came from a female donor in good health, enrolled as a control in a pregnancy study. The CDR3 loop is CASSLGTGQGSYEQYF. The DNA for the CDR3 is TGTGCCAGCAGCTTGGGGACAGGGCAGGGGTCCTACGAGCAGTACTTC.